This T cell receptor beta chain appears in the sequencing data of a study of shared clonotypes between healthy human individuals. Study outcomes and limitations: Some clonotypes were shared by all four sorted-subset donors, while others were not shared. The non-shared ones had lower generation probabilities than the shared ones.

Germline-derived CDR1 and CDR2 are LNHDA and SQIVND (reference sequence). This CDR3 is 15 amino acids long. Trimming at V came to 6 bases and at J to 2 bases, leaving 10 bases not matched to a gene. Sorted-subset replicate PCRs used 200 ng DNA, roughly 28,000 T cell genomes. The repertoire was sequenced with immunoSEQ multiplex PCR; TCRdb's copy has only in-frame clones and lacks some. The sample shows roughly 2.4 million clones, approximately 94% of them seen only once. Turning to this clone: Its antigen is as yet unknown.

The chain recombines TRBV19 with TRBJ2-7; TRBD1 matches 7 bases. The sequenced sample was naive CD4+ T cells sorted from blood. Subset defined: CD45RA+ positively selected. This receptor was obtained from a man between 18 and 29 years old in good health. The CDR3 protein is CASRMKGATTYEQYF. As DNA, the CDR3 is TGTGCCAGTAGGATGAAGGGGGCAACGACCTACGAGCAGTACTTC.